A selection of T cell receptor beta chains follows, all from one sample in a study of graft-versus-host responses after intestinal transplantation. The data were produced by immunoSEQ multiplex PCR, yet TCRdb's version contains in-frame clones alone and is incomplete. The sample consists of 110,000 to 150,000 clones, nearly 95% of them appearing once. Antigens for these TCRs are unknown. Sequencing was performed on unstimulated CD4+ T cells sorted from spleen or lymph node cells, taken before intestinal transplant. Every receptor here comes from a human donor who received an intestinal transplant. Each CDR3 is given with its conserved first and last residue. D genes are given only for firm matches. Part of the rows lack a size; the others show once, few, many or a class for expanded clones.

>TRBD2|NA|TRBJ2-2|TRBV13
CASSLGPSGRAGELFF
TGTGCCAGCAGCTTAGGCCCCAGCGGGAGGGCCGGGGAGCTGTTTTTT
>NA|NA|TRBJ1-2|TRBV28
CASRSTGLQFGYTF
TGTGCCAGCAGGTCCACAGGGCTCCAGTTTGGCTACACCTTC
>NA|NA|TRBJ2-1|TRBV12-5
CASGLEVAVFTYNEQFF
TGTGCTAGTGGTTTGGAGGTAGCGGTCTTTACCTACAATGAGCAGTTCTTC
>NA|once|TRBJ2-6|TRBV18
CASSPGGGSGANVLTF
TGTGCCAGCTCACCAGGGGGAGGCTCTGGGGCCAACGTCCTGACTTTC
>NA|NA|TRBJ1-2|TRBV29-1
CSVGWVDEGYTF
TGCAGCGTTGGATGGGTGGATGAAGGCTACACCTTC
>TRBD2|NA|TRBJ2-3|TRBV6-4
CASSPTASGGTDTQYF
TGTGCCAGCAGCCCCACGGCTAGCGGGGGCACAGATACGCAGTATTTT
>TRBD2|NA|TRBJ2-7|TRBV7-9
CASSSTLAGGAYEQYF
TGTGCCAGCAGTTCTACCTTAGCGGGAGGGGCCTACGAGCAGTACTTC
>NA|NA|TRBJ2-1|TRBV7-3
CASSLRGRYEQFF
TGTGCCAGCAGCTTAAGAGGGAGGTATGAGCAGTTCTTC
>NA|NA|TRBJ1-1|TRBV14
CASSQRGGETEAFF
TGTGCCAGCAGCCAAAGGGGAGGGGAGACTGAAGCTTTCTTT
>TRBD1|NA|TRBJ2-7|TRBV9
CASSEGASYEQYF
TGTGCCAGCAGCGAGGGGGCCTCCTACGAGCAGTACTTC
>NA|NA|TRBJ1-2|TRBV5-8
CASSLVGAEGDTF
TGTGCCAGCAGCTTGGTTGGGGCCGAGGGAGATACCTTC
>NA|NA|TRBJ2-5|TRBV19
CASSSFVTTSKETQYF
TGTGCCAGTAGTAGTTTTGTGACTACCTCAAAAGAGACCCAGTACTTC
>NA|NA|TRBJ2-6|TRBV7-6
CASSLTVTSGANVLTF
TGTGCCAGCAGCTTAACCGTAACTTCTGGGGCCAACGTCCTGACTTTC
>NA|NA|TRBJ2-1|TRBV19
CASSIAPGVGDGNEQFF
TGTGCCAGTAGTATTGCCCCGGGCGTTGGAGACGGCAATGAGCAGTTCTTC
>TRBD1|NA|TRBJ2-4|TRBV11-2
CASSLYPQGVAKNIQYF
TGTGCCAGCAGCTTATACCCCCAGGGGGTTGCCAAAAACATTCAGTACTTC
>TRBD2|NA|TRBJ2-1|TRBV13
CASSLRREVYNEQFF
TGTGCCAGCAGCTTACGGCGGGAGGTCTACAATGAGCAGTTCTTC
>TRBD2|NA|TRBJ2-1|TRBV6-4
CASSEPGTSGRVYNEQFF
TGTGCCAGCAGTGAACCCGGGACTAGCGGGAGGGTTTACAATGAGCAGTTCTTC
>NA|few|TRBJ2-7|TRBV6-5
CASSDRTPLEQYF
TGTGCCAGCAGTGATAGGACACCCCTCGAGCAGTACTTC
>NA|NA|TRBJ1-6|TRBV9
CASSVRSSYNSPLHF
TGTGCCAGCAGCGTTAGGAGCTCCTATAATTCACCCCTCCACTTT
>TRBD1|NA|TRBJ1-1|TRBV27
CASSLIDRGSTEAFF
TGTGCCAGCAGTTTAATAGACAGGGGGTCTACTGAAGCTTTCTTT
>TRBD1|NA|TRBJ2-7|TRBV7-2
CASSLDRGTYEQYF
TGTGCCAGCAGCTTGGACAGGGGGACCTACGAGCAGTACTTC
>NA|NA|TRBJ1-3|TRBV10-3
CAISGGALGNTIYF
TGTGCCATCAGTGGGGGGGCCTTAGGAAACACCATATATTTT
>NA|NA|TRBJ2-7|TRBV29-1
CSAKAVDYEQYF
TGCAGCGCCAAAGCCGTCGATTACGAGCAGTACTTC
>TRBD1|NA|TRBJ1-3|TRBV4-1
CASSQGETLTPGNTIYF
TGCGCCAGCAGTCAGGGGGAGACACTGACTCCCGGAAACACCATATATTTT
>NA|NA|TRBJ1-2|TRBV7-2
CASHPGLANYGYTF
TGTGCCAGCCATCCGGGACTGGCAAATTATGGCTACACCTTC
>NA|NA|TRBJ1-1|TRBV15
CATSRDMNTEAFF
TGTGCCACCAGCAGAGATATGAACACTGAAGCTTTCTTT
>NA|NA|TRBJ2-1|TRBV28
CASRNINEQFF
TGTGCCAGCAGGAATATCAATGAGCAGTTCTTC
>TRBD1|NA|TRBJ2-7|TRBV5-1
CASKLGTVGNEQYF
TGCGCCAGCAAATTAGGGACAGTGGGCAACGAGCAGTACTTC
>NA|NA|TRBJ1-4|TRBV19
CASSIPGGITNEKLFF
TGTGCCAGTAGCATTCCGGGGGGGATCACTAATGAAAAACTGTTTTTT
>NA|NA|TRBJ2-1|TRBV7-8
CASSPSSLLYNEQFF
TGTGCCAGCAGCCCGAGTAGCCTCCTCTACAATGAGCAGTTCTTC
>NA|NA|TRBJ2-7|TRBV19
CASRIGKEGEQYF
TGTGCCAGTAGAATTGGAAAGGAGGGCGAGCAGTACTTC
>NA|NA|TRBJ1-4|TRBV28
CASSAIATNEKLFF
TGTGCCAGCAGTGCGATAGCAACTAATGAAAAACTGTTTTTT
>TRBD2|once|TRBJ2-2|TRBV9
CASSGGAGLARENTGELFF
TGTGCCAGCAGCGGTGGGGCCGGACTAGCGAGGGAAAACACCGGGGAGCTGTTTTTT
>TRBD2|NA|TRBJ2-1|TRBV18
CASSPGSLATSGRNEQFF
TGTGCCAGCTCACCAGGCTCACTAGCGACTAGCGGGCGCAATGAGCAGTTCTTC
>TRBD1|NA|TRBJ2-5|TRBV5-4
CASSLDSGGTKTQYF
TGTGCCAGCAGCTTGGATTCAGGGGGCACGAAGACCCAGTACTTC
>NA|once|TRBJ1-6|TRBV7-2
CASSSLNSPLHF
TGTGCCAGCAGCTCCTTGAATTCACCCCTCCACTTT
>NA|NA|TRBJ2-1|TRBV7-8
CASSLGSYNEQFF
TGTGCCAGCAGCTTGGGCTCCTACAATGAGCAGTTCTTC
>NA|once|TRBJ2-3|TRBV15
CATSRDLGLTSTDTQYF
TGTGCCACCAGCAGAGATCTAGGGCTTACTAGCACAGATACGCAGTATTTT
>NA|NA|TRBJ2-5|TRBV6-1
CASSEQEAVETQYF
TGTGCCAGCAGTGAGCAGGAAGCGGTGGAGACCCAGTACTTC
>TRBD2|NA|TRBJ2-3|TRBV11-1
CASSSGTSGSTDTQYF
TGTGCCAGCAGCTCGGGGACTAGCGGATCTACAGATACGCAGTATTTT
>TRBD2|once|TRBJ2-7|TRBV6-1
CASRNTGLAGDRQYF
TGTGCCAGCAGAAACACGGGACTAGCGGGAGACCGGCAGTACTTC
>TRBD2|NA|TRBJ2-1|TRBV9
CASSVTPAGVPNEQFF
TGTGCCAGCAGCGTAACGCCGGCGGGAGTGCCCAATGAGCAGTTCTTC